This record looks at one T cell receptor beta chain sequence and its context. As yet, its antigen is unknown. Assay used: immunoSEQ multiplex PCR; TCRdb lists only in-frame clones, some missing. In the table there are about 440 clones, roughly 89% of which are singletons. This entry is derived from a study of somatic mutations in cytotoxic T cells in rheumatoid arthritis. General observations from the study: Per patient, the largest CD8+ clone was found to exceed 20% of CD8+ cells in about an eighth of the roughly 65 cases. The targets (antigens) of the expanded CD8+ clones were not known. Age-dependent increases in CD8+ clonality occurred in rheumatoid arthritis patients but not in healthy controls.

The CDR3 covers 12 residues. The V and J ends lost 3 bases and 4 bases respectively, with 7 bases between them. CDR1 is SGDLS, CDR2 YYNGEE, per germline. The chain links TRBV9 to TRBJ1-1; perhaps TRBD1 as D (6 bases). This TCR came from a woman aged 70 to 79 with rheumatoid arthritis. Sequencing used CD8+ T cells sorted from blood. CDR3 region: CASSAGVTEAFF. The CDR3 DNA reads TGTGCCAGCAGCGCAGGGGTCACTGAAGCTTTCTTT.